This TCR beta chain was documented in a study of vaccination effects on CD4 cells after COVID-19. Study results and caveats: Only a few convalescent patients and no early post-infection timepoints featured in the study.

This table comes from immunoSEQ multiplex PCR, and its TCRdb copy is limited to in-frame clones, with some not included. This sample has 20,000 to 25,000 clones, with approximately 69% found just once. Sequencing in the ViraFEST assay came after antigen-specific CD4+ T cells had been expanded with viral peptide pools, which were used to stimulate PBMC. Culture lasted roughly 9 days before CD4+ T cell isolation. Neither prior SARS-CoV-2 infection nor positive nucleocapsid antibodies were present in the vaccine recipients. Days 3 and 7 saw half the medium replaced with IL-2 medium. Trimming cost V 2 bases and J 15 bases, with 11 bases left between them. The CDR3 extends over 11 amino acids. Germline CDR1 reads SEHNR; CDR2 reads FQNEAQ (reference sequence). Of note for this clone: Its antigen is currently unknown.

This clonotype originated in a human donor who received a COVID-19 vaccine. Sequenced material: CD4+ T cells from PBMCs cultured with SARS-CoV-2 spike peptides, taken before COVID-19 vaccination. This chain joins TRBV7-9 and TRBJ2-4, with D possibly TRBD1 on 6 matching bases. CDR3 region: CASSLSGALYF. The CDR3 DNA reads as TGTGCCAGCAGCTTATCAGGGGCCCTGTACTTC.